This entry lists 32 T cell receptor beta chains sequenced from one sample in a study of T cell repertoires in cytomegalovirus infection (dated by TCRdb to between 2019 and 2020). The treatment or condition label, read with the paper, signifies: in vitro stimulation with specific CMV peptide epitopes to enrich CMV-specific T cells. The antigens of these receptors remain unknown. The data were produced on an Illumina HiSeq 1500. The public reads were quality trimmed at Q25 with fastp and then assembled into clones with MiXCR by TCRdb, keeping productive beta chains. One record per CDR3 amino acid sequence lists the most common genes and DNA. The sample table contains 20,000 to 30,000 distinct CDR3 sequences; only one count was recorded for 22% of them. Clones ranked in the top ten supply about 89% of the sample. The specimen was CD8+ T cells from cultured PBMCs, collected from culture after CMV antigen stimulation. The receptors originated from a human donor in good health (CMV status not recorded). Some clones in this sample may be carry-over from other donors' samples.

In its sample, this clonotype was seen many times. This chain connects TRBV7-9 to TRBJ2-7, with D possibly TRBD2 on 5 matching bases. The CDR3 totals 14 residues. The germline CDR1 and CDR2 sequences are SEHNR and FQNEAQ (reference sequence). V dropped 5 bases and J dropped 6 bases, with 17 bases sitting between them. The CDR3 coding sequence is TGTGCCAGCAGCCCTCAAATCGGGGATCTCGAGCAGTACTTC. Protein sequence: CASSPQIGDLEQYF.

As regards this clonotype: A clone one base away is much larger, so this may be a read error. The CDR3 does not end in the conserved phenylalanine or tryptophan, so this is likely a read error. The CDR3 sequence: CASSARSAGGPYEQYL. The CDR3 DNA reads TGTGCCAGCAGCGCCCGCTCCGCGGGGGGACCCTACGAGCAGTACCTC. V is TRBV7-2 and J is TRBJ2-7, with 8 bases fitting TRBD2. This CDR3 contains 16 residues. Germline V gene sequence: CDR1 SGHTA, CDR2 FQGNSA. V lost 5 bases to trimming and J lost 2 bases; unmatched junction nucleotides: 11.

This clonotype showed up many times. This sequence joins TRBV7-2 and TRBJ2-1; 12 bases line up with TRBD2. This CDR3 spans 15 amino acids. Looked up from germline, CDR1 is SGHTA and CDR2 is FQGNSA. The ends lost 2 bases at V and 8 bases at J; junction bases unmatched: 4. The CDR3: CASSLLAGGNYEQFF. The CDR3 nucleotides are TGTGCCAGCAGCTTACTAGCGGGAGGGAACTATGAGCAGTTCTTC.

This chain connects TRBV20-1 to TRBJ2-1, with D perhaps matching TRBD1 (5 bases). CDR1 and CDR2 (germline): DFQATT, SNEGSKA (reference sequence). V was cut by 3 bases and J by 10 bases, with 25 bases left in between. The CDR3 runs 16 residues. The CDR3 loop is CSARDSKGPNDFEQFF. CDR3 sequence (DNA): TGCAGTGCTAGGGATTCAAAGGGGCCAAATGATTTCGAGCAGTTCTTC.

In its sample, this clonotype was seen many times. This chain joins TRBV7-2 and TRBJ2-1; 9 bases line up with TRBD1. Germline V gene data show CDR1 as SGHTA and CDR2 as FQGNSA. Trimming took 0 bases from V and 7 from J; bases not matched to a gene: 4. The CDR3 runs to 15 residues. DNA of the CDR3: TGTGCCAGCAGCTTAGCTGGGACAGGGCTTAATGAGCAGTTCTTC. Protein: CASSLAGTGLNEQFF.

On this clonotype itself: Since the CDR3 does not end with the conserved phenylalanine or tryptophan, this likely comes from a read error. CDR3 sequence reads: CASSGGLAGDEQFL. The CDR3 DNA reads as TGTGCCAGCAGCGGGGGACTAGCGGGGGATGAGCAGTTCCTC. The V gene is TRBV9, the J gene TRBJ2-1; 14 positions match TRBD2. Trimming cost V 3 bases and J 8 bases; bases outside gene matches: 1. The germline V gene encodes CDR1 SGDLS and CDR2 YYNGEE. The CDR3 sequence is 14 residues long.

The sample holds a few counts of this clonotype. The genes are TRBV5-1 and TRBJ2-2; 7 bases are a match to TRBD2. CDR1 SGHRS and CDR2 YFSETQ come from the germline V gene. With V trimmed by 3 bases and J by 0 bases, 5 bases remained unmatched. The CDR3 contains 16 residues. The CDR3 nucleotides read TGCGCCAGCAGCTGGAAGCGGGGCCCGAACACCGGGGAGCTGTTTTTT. This gives the protein CASSWKRGPNTGELFF.

This chain connects TRBV3-1 to TRBJ2-1, with 11 bases that match TRBD2. The CDR3 runs 15 residues. J was trimmed by 5 bases and V by 2 bases; bases with no gene match: 2. The germline V gene encodes CDR1 LGHDT and CDR2 YNNKEL (reference sequence). For the CDR3, the DNA is TGTGCCAGCAGCCAACCGGGACTAGCGGACAATGAGCAGTTCTTC. Amino acid sequence: CASSQPGLADNEQFF.

In the case of this clonotype: A read error may account for a junction end that differs from germline. The V call is TRBV4-1, the J call TRBJ1-5; 10 bases align to TRBD1. The CDR3 has 15 amino acids. CDR1 and CDR2 from the germline V gene are MGHRA and YSYEKL. The CDR3 region is CASSPRTGGDQPQHF. In DNA, the CDR3 is TGTGCCAGCAGCCCCCGGACAGGGGGGGATCAGCCCCAGCATTTT.

The chain uses TRBV20-1 and TRBJ1-4; D remains ambiguous. Germline CDR1 reads DFQATT; CDR2 reads SNEGSKA (reference sequence). V dropped 2 bases and J dropped 0 bases, with 7 bases sitting between them. There are 14 residues in the CDR3. In DNA form, the CDR3 reads TGCAGTGCTAGAAACAGACCAACTAATGAAAAACTGTTTTTT. It specifies CSARNRPTNEKLFF.

In this sample, this clonotype turned up many times. This chain connects TRBV20-1 to TRBJ2-2; D unresolved. This CDR3 has 17 residues. V lost 5 bases and J 2 bases, leaving 21 bases between the germline ends. Germline assignment: CDR1 DFQATT and CDR2 SNEGSKA (reference sequence). The CDR3: CSAYPSVDITNTGELFF. Here the CDR3 DNA reads TGCAGTGCTTACCCAAGTGTTGACATTACTAACACCGGGGAGCTGTTTTTT.

The chain uses TRBV7-8 and TRBJ2-6, with D uncertain. V shed 1 base and J shed 2 bases, with 15 bases lying between them. Germline CDR1 and CDR2: SGHVS and FQNEAQ. The CDR3 sequence is 18 residues long. CDR3 amino acids: CASSLGADDPTGANVLTF. In DNA, the CDR3 is TGTGCCAGCAGCTTAGGGGCCGACGATCCCACTGGGGCCAACGTCCTGACTTTC.

This clonotype was picked up a small number of times. This chain joins TRBV5-6 and TRBJ1-5, with D possibly being TRBD1 (6 bases). The CDR3 extends over 16 amino acids. V was clipped by 0 bases and J by 0 bases, with 10 bases between them. CDR1 SGHDT and CDR2 YYEEEE come from the germline V gene. DNA for the CDR3: TGTGCCAGCAGCTTGGGCAGGGGAAATAGCAATCAGCCCCAGCATTTT. It yields the protein CASSLGRGNSNQPQHF.

This clonotype was detected many times. The rearrangement uses TRBV4-2 and TRBJ2-5; TRBD2 agrees at 10 bases. Germline V lookup: CDR1 LGHNA, CDR2 YNFKEQ. The CDR3 spans 15 residues. V was pared by 2 bases and J by 3 bases, with 3 bases of the junction left unmatched. The chain's CDR3 is CASSQPTSGKETQYF. Here the CDR3 DNA reads TGTGCCAGCAGCCAACCAACTAGCGGGAAAGAGACCCAGTACTTC.

The V gene is TRBV5-4, the J gene TRBJ2-7, with D uncertain. Trimming stripped 4 bases from V and 2 bases from J, with 25 bases between. Germline V gene data show CDR1 as SGHNT and CDR2 as YYREEE (reference sequence). The CDR3 sequence is 18 residues long. CDR3 DNA sequence: TGTGCCAGCAGCAAGGAAGGTCCAGTAGCTGCCTTCACCTACGAGCAGTACTTC. Protein product: CASSKEGPVAAFTYEQYF.

This clonotype showed up many times. The rearrangement links TRBV27 to TRBJ2-7, with D possibly being TRBD1 (6 bases). The CDR3 loop spans 14 amino acids. Germline V gene lookup returns CDR1 MNHEY and CDR2 SMNVEV (reference sequence). V was shortened by 6 bases and J by 6 bases, with 18 bases between the two germline ends. CDR3 nucleotides: TGTGCCAGCAGGGTGGCGCAGGGGCCCTCCGAGCAGTACTTC. It encodes CASRVAQGPSEQYF.

This clonotype was recorded at least ten times. The rearrangement joins TRBV7-8 to TRBJ1-5; D perhaps matches TRBD1 (5 bases). Trimming removed 2 bases at V and 5 bases at J, with 16 bases between. This CDR3 contains 16 residues. Germline loops: CDR1 SGHVS, CDR2 FQNEAQ. CDR3 loop: CASSLQGYQGHQPQHF. The CDR3 DNA reads TGTGCCAGCAGCTTACAAGGGTACCAGGGTCATCAGCCCCAGCATTTT.

This clonotype was found many times. This chain links TRBV7-2 with TRBJ2-5; D gene uncertain. The CDR3 has 14 residues. V gave up 3 bases and J gave up 1 base, with 9 bases separating them. The germline V gene has CDR1 SGHTA and CDR2 FQGNSA. The CDR3 spells CASSLVSFQETQYF. The CDR3 nucleotides are TGTGCCAGCAGCTTGGTGTCTTTCCAAGAGACCCAGTACTTC. The variable domain in full, completed from reference TRBV7-2 and TRBJ2-5, reads GAGVSQSPSNKVTEKGKDVELRCDPISGHTALYWYRQSLGQGLEFLIYFQGNSAPDKSGLPSDRFSAERTGGSVSTLTIQRTQQEDSAVYLCASSLVSFQETQYFGPGTRLLVL.

A few counts support this clonotype. The J gene is TRBJ2-1, the V gene TRBV15; 12 bases align to TRBD2. Germline assignment: CDR1 LNHNV and CDR2 YYDKDF (reference sequence). V lost 6 bases to trimming and J lost 7 bases; unmatched junction nucleotides: 7. This CDR3 contains 15 residues. CDR3: CATRASGGARNEQFF. Here the CDR3 DNA reads TGTGCCACCAGGGCTAGCGGGGGGGCAAGAAATGAGCAGTTCTTC.

This clonotype was found once. The CDR3 protein is CASSDGTGGTDTQYF. As DNA, the CDR3 is TGTGCCAGCAGTGATGGGACAGGGGGCACAGATACGCAGTATTTT. This chain uses TRBV6-4 with TRBJ2-3, with 10 bases fitting TRBD1. The CDR3 has 15 residues. With 3 bases clipped from V and 1 base from J, the junction kept 1 base outside the gene matches. In germline, CDR1 is MRHNA, CDR2 SNTAGT.

Many counts were recorded for this clonotype. The chain uses TRBV6-1 and TRBJ1-1; D is unresolved. Germline lookup yields CDR1 MNHNS and CDR2 SASEGT. The CDR3 has 13 amino acids. Between the trimmed V and J ends, which lost 6 bases and 0 bases, there was a span of 8 bases. The CDR3 spells CASRGRVNTEAFF. In DNA form, the CDR3 reads TGTGCCAGCAGAGGACGGGTGAACACTGAAGCTTTCTTT.

The table lists this clonotype with a few counts. The J gene is TRBJ2-5, the V gene TRBV7-9, with D tentatively TRBD1 or TRBD2 (6 bases each). V lost 5 bases, J lost 5 bases, and 15 bases lay in between. This CDR3 region has 14 residues. CDR1 and CDR2 (germline): SEHNR, FQNEAQ (reference sequence). The CDR3 DNA sequence: TGTGCCAGCAGCATGACTAGGGGGTACGAGACCCAGTACTTC. This sequence encodes CASSMTRGYETQYF.

This clonotype came up many times. J is TRBJ2-1 and V is TRBV7-8, with TRBD2 identical over 9 bases. The CDR3 runs to 19 residues. V dropped 5 bases and J dropped 4; count of bases not matched to a gene: 18. Germline V lookup: CDR1 SGHVS, CDR2 FQNEAQ. This CDR3 is CASSPKSPHERGAYNEQFF. The CDR3 nucleotides are TGTGCCAGCAGCCCCAAATCTCCCCACGAGCGGGGGGCGTACAATGAGCAGTTCTTC.

The genes are TRBV9 and TRBJ2-7, with D unclear. Germline CDR1 and CDR2: SGDLS and YYNGEE. This CDR3 contains 13 residues. Trimming stripped 0 bases from V and 0 bases from J, with 4 bases between. The CDR3 DNA reads TGTGCCAGCAGCGTAGCCCCCTCCTACGAGCAGTACTTC. Amino acid sequence: CASSVAPSYEQYF.

Ten or more counts support this clonotype. The chain links TRBV11-3 to TRBJ2-1; D not resolved. Looked up from germline, CDR1 is SGHNT and CDR2 is YENEEA. The CDR3 runs to 13 residues. V lost 4 bases and J 9 bases, leaving 13 bases between the germline ends. The CDR3 sequence: CASSSTTIREQFF. CDR3 bases: TGTGCCAGCAGCTCGACGACAATTCGTGAGCAGTTCTTC.

The chain links TRBV6-2 or TRBV6-3 to TRBJ1-3; D might be TRBD1 (5 bases). This CDR3 region has 15 residues. Germline CDR1 and CDR2: MNHEY and SVGEGT. V was trimmed by 4 bases and J by 4 bases, leaving 14 bases between them. The CDR3 protein is CASSFAGTQGNTIYF. The CDR3 DNA reads as TGTGCCAGCAGTTTCGCCGGGACCCAAGGAAACACCATATATTTT.

This clonotype was detected a few times. J is TRBJ2-1 and V is TRBV5-6; TRBD2 is a possible D gene (6 bases). Trimming left V 5 bases short and J 1 base short, with 16 bases between. The CDR3 has 16 amino acids. Germline CDR1 is SGHDT and CDR2 is YYEEEE. CDR3 in amino acids: CASSSLFGGSYNEQFF. Here the CDR3 DNA reads TGTGCCAGCAGTTCTCTCTTCGGGGGTTCCTACAATGAGCAGTTCTTC.

CDR3 sequence reads: CASSLVGVGTGIYEQYF. For the CDR3, the DNA is TGTGCCAGCAGCTTAGTGGGCGTGGGGACAGGCATCTACGAGCAGTACTTC. J is TRBJ2-7 and V is TRBV7-9; 8 bases line up with TRBD1. The CDR3 is made up of 17 amino acids. V gave up 1 base and J gave up 3 bases; unmatched junction bases: 11. Germline lookup yields CDR1 SEHNR and CDR2 FQNEAQ (reference sequence).

This clonotype has just a few counts. The rearrangement uses TRBV10-3 and TRBJ1-3, with TRBD1 as a possible D gene (5 bases). Trimming left V 9 bases short and J 1 base short, with 10 bases between. From germline, CDR1 is ENHRY and CDR2 SYGVKD. The CDR3 loop spans 13 amino acids. The CDR3 loop reads CAISGKSGNTIYF. CDR3 DNA sequence: TGTGCCATTTCAGGGAAGTCTGGAAACACCATATATTTT.

This clonotype has ten or more counts. The rearrangement uses TRBV6-1 and TRBJ1-1; no clear D. Per germline, CDR1 MNHNS and CDR2 SASEGT. The CDR3 has 14 residues. The ends were cut back, 7 bases at V and 2 bases at J, with 14 bases in the middle. The CDR3 nucleotides read TGTGCCAGCACCTTAGGTCCGATAAACACTGAAGCTTTCTTT. Residues: CASTLGPINTEAFF.

The rearrangement uses TRBV5-1 and TRBJ1-1, with D maybe TRBD1 (6 bases). Per germline, CDR1 SGHRS and CDR2 YFSETQ. V was clipped by 4 bases and J by 1 base, with 17 bases between them. There are 16 residues in the CDR3. DNA for the CDR3: TGCGCCAGCAGCGCTCGGCAGGGGACTGCGAACACTGAAGCTTTCTTT. Translating it yields CASSARQGTANTEAFF.

This clonotype has a single count. J is TRBJ2-7 and V is TRBV25-1; 8 bases line up with TRBD1. The CDR3 sequence is 14 residues long. Germline lookup yields CDR1 MGHDK and CDR2 SYGVNS. Trimming took 8 bases from V and 0 from J; bases not matched to a gene: 6. CDR3 bases: TGTGCCAGCCGAAAGACAGGGGCCTCCTACGAGCAGTACTTC. This translates into CASRKTGASYEQYF.